These T cell receptor beta chains were read from a single sample in a study of T-cell reconstitution after alpha-beta-depleted transplantation in children. Each CDR3 protein is one row after TCRdb ran MiXCR on the PCR reads. The table includes 800,000 to 1,000,000 distinct CDR3 sequences, less than 30% detected once. The sample was PBMCs, mostly from graft donor cells, taken 360 days after TCRalphabeta/CD19-depleted stem cell transplant. These receptors were obtained from a boy under three years old who had a stem cell transplant for SCID, so the T cells may come from the graft donor. CDR3s include the opening cysteine and the closing phenylalanine or tryptophan. D genes are given only for firm matches. Size tells how often a clone was seen (once, few, many) or the class of an expanded clone, and some rows leave it out.

J	V	D	size	DNA	CDR3
TRBJ2-3	TRBV29-1	NA	few	TGCAGCGTTGTTCCAGATACGCAGTATTTT	CSVVPDTQYF
TRBJ2-7	TRBV6-2/TRBV6-3	NA	NA	TGTGCCAGCAGTTACTATACCGACTACGAGCAGTACTTC	CASSYYTDYEQYF
TRBJ2-2	TRBV27	NA	many	TGTGCCAGCAGTTTAGCAGGGGCTGCCGGGGAGCTGTTTTTT	CASSLAGAAGELFF
TRBJ2-3	TRBV24-1	TRBD1	NA	TGTGCCACCAGCGATGGACAGGGGATATCAGATACGCAGTATTTT	CATSDGQGISDTQYF
TRBJ2-2	TRBV12-3/TRBV12-4	NA	few	TGTGCCAGCACCCGCGGCCTGAACACCGGGGAGCTGTTTTTT	CASTRGLNTGELFF
TRBJ1-1	TRBV3-1	TRBD1	NA	TGTGCCAGCACCCTGGGACAGCCGAACACTGAAGCTTTCTTT	CASTLGQPNTEAFF
TRBJ2-3	TRBV6-5	NA	NA	TGTGCCAGCAGCCCGTGGGGGAGGACGCAGTATTTT	CASSPWGRTQYF
TRBJ1-2	TRBV20-1	NA	NA	TGCAGTGCTAGAGAGCCAGGGAAAGGATATGGCTACACCTTC	CSAREPGKGYGYTF
TRBJ2-2	TRBV12-5	NA	NA	TGTGCTAGTGGTTTGGTAGTGCGGAACACCGGGGAGCTGTTTTTT	CASGLVVRNTGELFF
TRBJ2-1	TRBV20-1	NA	NA	TGCAGTGCTCAGCGCCCCGTGGGGATTCGGGCCGACAATGAGCAGTTCTTC	CSAQRPVGIRADNEQFF
TRBJ2-1	TRBV28	TRBD2	NA	TGTGCCAGCAGCTCCCCGGGGGGCAATGAGCAGTTCTTC	CASSSPGGNEQFF
TRBJ1-6	TRBV5-1	TRBD1	few	TGCGCCAGCAGCTCCGGGACAGGGACGGTTTCACCCCTCCACTTT	CASSSGTGTVSPLHF